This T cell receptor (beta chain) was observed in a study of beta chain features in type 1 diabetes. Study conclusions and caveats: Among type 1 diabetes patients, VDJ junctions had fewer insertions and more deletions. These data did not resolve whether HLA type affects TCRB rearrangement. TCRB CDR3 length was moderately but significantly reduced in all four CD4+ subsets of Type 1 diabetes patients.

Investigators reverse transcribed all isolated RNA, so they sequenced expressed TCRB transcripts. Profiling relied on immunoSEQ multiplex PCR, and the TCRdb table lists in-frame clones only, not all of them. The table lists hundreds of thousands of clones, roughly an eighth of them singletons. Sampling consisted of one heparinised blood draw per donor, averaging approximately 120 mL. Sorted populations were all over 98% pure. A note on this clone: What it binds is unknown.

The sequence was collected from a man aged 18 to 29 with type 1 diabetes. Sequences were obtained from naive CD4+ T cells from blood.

CDR3 loop: CASSPRAGGLRGELFF. The CDR3 bases are TGTGCCAGCAGCCCCAGAGCGGGAGGGCTTCGGGGGGAGCTGTTTTTT. J is TRBJ2-2 and V is TRBV7-2; 10 bases align to TRBD2. Germline lookup yields CDR1 SGHTA and CDR2 FQGNSA. The CDR3 is 16 residues long. Trimming took 5 bases from V and 8 from J; bases not matched to a gene: 11.